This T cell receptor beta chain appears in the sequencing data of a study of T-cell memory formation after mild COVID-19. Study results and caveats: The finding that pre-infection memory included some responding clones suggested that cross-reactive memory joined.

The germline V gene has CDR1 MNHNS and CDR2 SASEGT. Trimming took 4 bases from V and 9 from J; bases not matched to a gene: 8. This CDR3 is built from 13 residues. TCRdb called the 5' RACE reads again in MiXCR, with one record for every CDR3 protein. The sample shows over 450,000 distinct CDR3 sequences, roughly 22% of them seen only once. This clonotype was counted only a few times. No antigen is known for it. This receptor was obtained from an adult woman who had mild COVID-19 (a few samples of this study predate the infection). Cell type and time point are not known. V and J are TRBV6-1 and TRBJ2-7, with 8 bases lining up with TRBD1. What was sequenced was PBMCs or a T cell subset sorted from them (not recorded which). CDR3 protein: CASSVTGTGRQYF. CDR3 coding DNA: TGTGCCAGCAGTGTGACCGGGACAGGAAGGCAGTACTTC.